This T cell receptor beta chain stems from a study of early T cells in non-severe SARS-CoV-2 infection. Across the whole study: The authors sequenced bulk RNA from unsorted whole blood, leaving chains unpaired. Broader study findings: Anti-spike CD8 specificities were favored by VDJdb matching, whose results missed private and CD4 specificities.

Individual cDNA molecules carried attached unique molecular identifiers. Each CDR3 protein is one row after TCRdb ran MiXCR on the 5' RACE reads. The profile shows 45,000 to 65,000 distinct CDR3 sequences, 12% of them singletons. In the case of this clonotype: Its antigen is currently unknown.

V lost 5 bases to trimming and J lost 4 bases; unmatched junction nucleotides: 10. The CDR3 is 15 amino acids. Germline lookup yields CDR1 SGHTA and CDR2 FQGNSA. The starting material was whole blood, obtained at baseline. The V call is TRBV7-2, the J call TRBJ1-2; 7 positions agree with TRBD1. This sequence was found in an adult who was a healthcare worker with PCR-confirmed SARS-CoV-2 infection or an uninfected control (not recorded which). The CDR3: CASSPNEGAPYGYTF. CDR3 nucleotide sequence: TGTGCCAGCAGCCCGAACGAGGGGGCGCCCTATGGCTACACCTTC. Drawing the rest from reference TRBV7-2 and TRBJ1-2, the complete variable domain is GAGVSQSPSNKVTEKGKDVELRCDPISGHTALYWYRQSLGQGLEFLIYFQGNSAPDKSGLPSDRFSAERTGGSVSTLTIQRTQQEDSAVYLCASSPNEGAPYGYTFGSGTRLTVV.